This is a list of T cell receptor beta chains from one sample in a study of Graves' ophthalmopathy and Graves' hyperthyroidism. A single record per CDR3 protein comes from TCRdb applying MiXCR to the multiplex PCR reads. The sample records about 1.2 million distinct CDR3 sequences, 35% to 40% being singletons. The specimen was peripheral blood or thyroid tissue (not recorded which). The origin of the receptors is an adult man with Graves' hyperthyroidism. Each CDR3 is given with its conserved first and last residue. Each record gives: D gene, V gene, CDR3 length, clone size, J gene, CDR3 protein, CDR3 DNA. A D gene is named only where the DNA matches it firmly. Expanded clones are given a class, and other clones once, few, many or no size at all.

NA	TRBV6-5	15	NA	TRBJ1-1	CASSYQSSLNTEAFF	TGTGCCAGCAGCTACCAATCCTCACTGAACACTGAAGCTTTCTTT
NA	TRBV10-2	13	many	TRBJ2-5	CATKVGGQETQYF	TGCGCCACCAAAGTCGGAGGGCAAGAGACCCAGTACTTC
TRBD1	TRBV29-1	14	many	TRBJ1-1	CSVGTGGLNTEAFF	TGCAGCGTTGGGACAGGGGGCCTGAACACTGAAGCTTTCTTT
TRBD1	TRBV5-4	14	NA	TRBJ2-7	CASSQGQGRNEQYF	TGTGCCAGCAGTCAGGGACAGGGGCGCAACGAGCAGTACTTC
NA	TRBV6-5	14	many	TRBJ1-2	CASSYGGGTYGYTF	TGTGCCAGCAGTTACGGTGGGGGGACCTATGGCTACACCTTC
TRBD1	TRBV2	16	many	TRBJ1-6	CASSTLPGQENSPLHF	TGTGCCAGCAGTACCCTACCGGGACAGGAAAATTCACCCCTCCACTTT
NA	TRBV4-3	16	few	TRBJ2-5	CASSQGPTAWEETQYF	TGCGCCAGCAGCCAAGGACCGACAGCTTGGGAGGAGACCCAGTACTTC
NA	TRBV14	15	many	TRBJ2-5	CASSQLWVRQETQYF	TGTGCCAGCAGCCAACTTTGGGTGAGGCAAGAGACCCAGTACTTC
NA	TRBV11-2	13	many	TRBJ2-5	CASRLMGHETQYF	TGTGCCAGCAGACTAATGGGGCACGAGACCCAGTACTTC
TRBD1	TRBV5-8	14	few	TRBJ2-7	CASSSRNRGHEQYF	TGTGCCAGCAGCTCACGTAACAGGGGGCACGAGCAGTACTTC
NA	TRBV7-2	11	NA	TRBJ1-3	CASSLAGTIYF	TGTGCCAGCAGCTTAGCTGGCACCATATATTTT
NA	TRBV10-3	13	few	TRBJ1-5	CASKADANQPQHF	TGTGCCAGCAAGGCGGACGCCAATCAGCCCCAGCATTTT
TRBD2	TRBV10-3	14	NA	TRBJ2-7	CAISGTSGLYEQYF	TGTGCCATCAGTGGGACTAGCGGACTCTACGAGCAGTACTTC
NA	TRBV7-9	13	many	TRBJ1-5	CASRGGKGQPQHF	TGTGCCAGCAGGGGGGGAAAGGGTCAGCCCCAGCATTTT
NA	TRBV12-3/TRBV12-4	13	many	TRBJ1-5	CASSRGPNQPQHF	TGTGCCAGCAGCCGGGGGCCGAATCAGCCCCAGCATTTT
NA	TRBV7-9	15	few	TRBJ2-7	CASSPPWGETYEQYF	TGTGCCAGCAGCCCCCCATGGGGGGAAACCTACGAGCAGTACTTC
TRBD1	TRBV6-6	15	few	TRBJ1-5	CASSRRQGENQPQHF	TGTGCCAGCAGCCGTCGACAGGGAGAAAATCAGCCCCAGCATTTT
TRBD1	TRBV10-3	13	many	TRBJ1-1	CALRDRGDTEAFF	TGTGCCCTCCGGGACAGGGGAGACACTGAAGCTTTCTTT
NA	TRBV7-8	10	NA	TRBJ2-6	CASSLAGMTF	TGTGCCAGCAGCTTAGCCGGGATGACTTTC
NA	TRBV7-3	15	NA	TRBJ1-6	CASSRGTGGDSPLHF	TGTGCCAGCAGCCGAGGGACGGGGGGCGACTCACCCCTCCACTTT
TRBD1	TRBV19	14	NA	TRBJ1-2	CASSGVTGVYGYTF	TGTGCCAGTAGCGGAGTGACAGGGGTCTATGGCTACACCTTC
TRBD1	TRBV7-8	15	NA	TRBJ2-5	CAWSIRTGGRETQYF	TGTGCCTGGAGTATACGGACAGGGGGCAGGGAGACCCAGTACTTC
TRBD2	TRBV29-1	15	NA	TRBJ2-7	CSVTDDGTSGYEQYF	TGCAGCGTTACCGACGACGGGACTAGCGGTTACGAGCAGTACTTC
NA	TRBV7-9	16	once	TRBJ2-5	CASSLNSGHGNQPQYF	TGTGCCAGCAGCTTGAATTCCGGACATGGCAATCAGCCCCAGTACTTC
TRBD1	TRBV7-8	16	few	TRBJ1-5	CASSPSAGTGAQPQHF	TGTGCCAGCAGCCCTAGTGCGGGGACAGGGGCTCAGCCCCAGCATTTT
TRBD1	TRBV10-3	14	NA	TRBJ2-5	CAVLRDRDQETQYF	TGTGCCGTACTCCGGGACAGGGATCAAGAGACCCAGTACTTC
NA	TRBV5-1	14	many	TRBJ2-7	CASSLAGTAGEQYF	TGCGCCAGCAGCTTGGCTGGGACTGCGGGGGAGCAGTACTTC